This TCR beta chain was captured by sequencing in a study of shared clonotypes between healthy human individuals. V lost 5 bases to trimming and J lost 2 bases; unmatched junction nucleotides: 3. Germline V CDR1 and CDR2: MDHEN, SYDVKM. The CDR3 sequence is 14 residues long. This clone appeared a single time. The sample contains more than one DNA sequence encoding this CDR3. Assay used: immunoSEQ multiplex PCR; TCRdb lists only in-frame clones, some missing. The data hold millions of clones, with roughly 96% observed a single time. The source material was naive CD4+ T cells sorted from blood. The subset denotes: CD45RA+ positively selected. The TCR originated in a man younger than 35 in good health. The chain uses TRBV28 and TRBJ1-5; TRBD1 matches 7 bases. The CDR3 bases are TGTGCCAGCAGTCCCGGGACAGGCAATCAGCCCCAGCATTTT. Translated, it gives CASSPGTGNQPQHF.